These 19 T cell receptor beta chains were sequenced from one sample in a study of blood T cell repertoires in COVID-19. Repertoires were generated with immunoSEQ multiplex PCR, while TCRdb's copy carries only in-frame clones and drops some. The sample yields hundreds of thousands of clones, roughly 89% seen once. Sequenced sample: PBMCs or T cells enriched from blood (not recorded which). Receptor source: a woman in her 40s who had recovered from COVID-19.

This clone was seen only a few times. J is TRBJ2-3 and V is TRBV13; the D is unclear. V was shortened by 3 bases and J by 2 bases, with 18 bases between the two germline ends. Germline-derived CDR1 and CDR2 are PRHDT and FYEKMQ (reference sequence). The CDR3 sequence is 17 residues long. The CDR3: CASSFMARVADTDTQYF. The CDR3 nucleotides are TGTGCCAGCAGCTTTATGGCTAGAGTGGCGGACACAGATACGCAGTATTTT.

The chain carries TRBV24-1 and TRBJ2-1, with TRBD2 as a possible D gene (6 bases). This CDR3 contains 16 residues. V lost 0 bases and J lost 9, with 17 bases in between. CDR1 is KGHDR and CDR2 is SFDVKD in the germline V gene. Here the CDR3 reads CATSDLRGGTASEQFF. The CDR3 DNA follows: TGTGCCACCAGTGATTTGCGGGGCGGGACGGCTAGTGAGCAGTTCTTC.

This clone was picked up a small number of times. This chain connects TRBV28 to TRBJ1-5; tentatively, D is TRBD1 (6 bases). The CDR3 extends over 15 amino acids. Germline V gene lookup returns CDR1 MDHEN and CDR2 SYDVKM. Between the trimmed V and J ends, which lost 7 bases and 1 base, there was a span of 14 bases. The CDR3 nucleotides are TGTGCCAGCAATAGCCCCGGGACAAGCAATCAGCCCCAGCATTTT. Translating it yields CASNSPGTSNQPQHF.

The rearrangement links TRBV5-1 to TRBJ2-3, with 9 nucleotides matching TRBD2. The ends lost 1 base at V and 4 bases at J; junction bases unmatched: 1. In germline, CDR1 is SGHRS, CDR2 YFSETQ. This CDR3 is built from 14 residues. CDR3 protein: CASSLSSGADTQYF. CDR3 nucleotide sequence: TGCGCCAGCAGCTTGTCTAGCGGGGCAGATACGCAGTATTTT.

This chain joins TRBV7-2 and TRBJ2-1; D is possibly TRBD2 (5 bases). Germline CDR1 SGHTA, CDR2 FQGNSA. V gave up 5 bases and J gave up 10 bases, with 18 bases separating them. The CDR3 is 14 residues long. This CDR3 reads CASSMMSGSQEQFF. The CDR3 nucleotides are TGTGCCAGCAGCATGATGAGCGGCTCTCAGGAGCAGTTCTTC.

This rearrangement joins TRBV25-1 to TRBJ2-7, with 7 bases that match TRBD1. The CDR3 has 16 residues. J lost 6 bases, V lost 3 bases, and 14 bases had no gene match. Germline V lookup: CDR1 MGHDK, CDR2 SYGVNS. For the CDR3, the DNA is TGTGCCAGCAGTGACTTGAAACAGGGGCTTATAGGCGAGCAGTACTTC. Translated: CASSDLKQGLIGEQYF.

This chain links TRBV9 with TRBJ1-3; TRBD1 is a possible D gene (5 bases). The CDR3 consists of 16 residues. Trimming removed 3 bases at V and 5 bases at J, with 18 bases between. Germline CDR1 reads SGDLS; CDR2 reads YYNGEE. The CDR3, as DNA: TGTGCCAGCAGCGAGGGGAGGGGAGAGCCTAGAAACACCATATATTTT. This codes for CASSEGRGEPRNTIYF.

V is TRBV5-4 and J is TRBJ2-1; TRBD2 matches 7 bases. Germline V gene lookup returns CDR1 SGHNT and CDR2 YYREEE (reference sequence). Trimming at V came to 0 bases and at J to 6 bases, leaving 9 bases not matched to a gene. The CDR3 is made up of 16 amino acids. In nucleotides, the CDR3 is TGTGCCAGCAGCTTGGGAGGCGCGGGAGAAGGCAATGAGCAGTTCTTC. It yields the protein CASSLGGAGEGNEQFF.

This clone has more than one count but fewer than ten. The rearrangement links TRBV29-1 to TRBJ2-7; 10 nucleotides match TRBD1. J lost 4 bases, V lost 7 bases, and 10 bases had no gene match. CDR1 and CDR2 from the germline V gene are SQVTM and ANQGSEA. This CDR3 comprises 14 residues. CDR3 nucleotide sequence: TGCAGCGCCGAGGACAGGGGGATTTTATACGAGCAGTACGTC. This codes for CSAEDRGILYEQYV.

This chain links TRBV5-8 with TRBJ1-4, with 11 positions matching TRBD1. V lost 7 bases to trimming and J lost 2 bases; unmatched junction nucleotides: 10. CDR1 and CDR2 from the germline V gene are SGHTS and YDEGEE. The CDR3 contains 17 residues. The CDR3 region has the DNA TGTGCCAGCCGTTTAACCGGGACAGGGGGGACTAATGAAAAACTGTTTTTT. Translated, it gives CASRLTGTGGTNEKLFF.

This chain joins TRBV28 and TRBJ2-7; 9 bases agree with TRBD1. Unmatched junction bases numbered 13, after V lost 4 bases and J lost 3 bases. The V gene's germline CDR1 is MDHEN and CDR2 SYDVKM. The CDR3 loop spans 17 amino acids. CDR3 coding DNA: TGTGCCAGCAGTTATCCCTTAATCCGGGACAGGGTCTACGAGCAGTACTTC. Protein sequence: CASSYPLIRDRVYEQYF.

This clone was counted a few times. V and J are TRBV18 and TRBJ2-7; D is perhaps TRBD2 (6 bases). With 3 bases removed from V and 3 bases from J, the gap between germline ends came to 9 bases. The CDR3 is 13 residues long. In germline, CDR1 is KGHSH, CDR2 LQKENI. The DNA for the CDR3 is TGTGCCAGCTCACCGGGGGGAAACTACGAGCAGTACGTC. Translation: CASSPGGNYEQYV.

The chain employs TRBV24-1 and TRBJ2-3; 13 nucleotides agree with TRBD2. CDR3 length: 17 amino acids. Germline loops: CDR1 KGHDR, CDR2 SFDVKD. Unmatched junction bases numbered 3, after V lost 4 bases and J lost 0 bases. The CDR3 DNA sequence: TGTGCCACCAGTGACCCGGGACTAGCGGGAAGCACAGATACGCAGTATTTT. It is translated as CATSDPGLAGSTDTQYF.

The chain has TRBV24-1 and TRBJ1-1; 9 positions match TRBD1. Trimming at V came to 2 bases and at J to 9 bases, leaving 6 bases not matched to a gene. This CDR3 has 14 residues. Germline V CDR1 and CDR2: KGHDR, SFDVKD. The CDR3 region has the DNA TGTGCCACCAGTGATTCCCGGGACAGGGCTAAAGCTTTCTTT. It encodes CATSDSRDRAKAFF.

This clone has a handful of counts. This chain joins TRBV10-3 and TRBJ2-7, with TRBD2 matching 7 bases. The germline V gene encodes CDR1 ENHRY and CDR2 SYGVKD. The CDR3 runs 11 residues. The V gene end was trimmed by 9 bases and the J gene end by 4 bases; junction bases not matched to a gene: 3. CDR3 amino acids: CAICSGYEQYF. The CDR3, as DNA: TGTGCCATTTGTAGCGGGTACGAGCAGTACTTC.

This clone occurred once. The chain couples TRBV10-2 to TRBJ2-1; TRBD1 aligns across 7 bases. The ends lost 7 bases at V and 4 bases at J; junction bases unmatched: 4. This CDR3 contains 13 residues. Germline V gene data show CDR1 as WSHSY and CDR2 as SAAADI. CDR3 in amino acids: CASKQGRYNEQFF. The CDR3 region has the DNA TGCGCCAGCAAACAGGGGCGGTACAATGAGCAGTTCTTC.

At least ten counts were recorded for this clone. This chain joins TRBV7-8 and TRBJ2-7, with 7 bases identical to TRBD1. Germline CDR1 and CDR2: SGHVS and FQNEAQ. Trimming cost V 5 bases and J 1 base; bases outside gene matches: 5. The CDR3 sequence is 14 residues long. The CDR3 nucleotides read TGTGCCAGCAGCCCAAAGGGGGCGTCCTACGAGCAGTACGTC. Translating it yields CASSPKGASYEQYV.

This clone occurred once. V is TRBV4-1 and J is TRBJ2-7, with a tentative D call TRBD1 (7 bases). Per the germline V gene, CDR1 is MGHRA and CDR2 is YSYEKL. CDR3 size: 15 residues. The V and J ends lost 3 bases and 3 bases respectively, with 15 bases between them. The CDR3: CASSHQPGGSYEQYF. The CDR3 region has the DNA TGCGCCAGCAGCCATCAACCAGGGGGGAGCTACGAGCAGTACTTC.

The rearrangement uses TRBV7-9 and TRBJ2-7; TRBD1 might be the D (6 bases). Germline lookup yields CDR1 SEHNR and CDR2 FQNEAQ (reference sequence). The CDR3 extends over 15 amino acids. Trimming removed 5 bases from V and 3 bases from J, with 17 bases in between. CDR3 nucleotides: TGTGCCAGCAGCACAACAGGGCTCCCTTACTACGAGCAGTACTTC. Translated: CASSTTGLPYYEQYF.